The 20 T cell receptor beta chains reported below all come from one sample, sequenced in a study of graft-versus-host responses after intestinal transplantation. These receptors have no identified antigens. Repertoires were generated with immunoSEQ multiplex PCR, while TCRdb's copy carries only in-frame clones and drops some. The table lists approximately 130,000 clones, over 85% of them singletons. The sample consisted of unstimulated CD4+ T cells sorted from spleen or lymph node cells, taken before intestinal transplant. Receptor source: a human donor who received an intestinal transplant.

V gene TRBV11-2 combines with J gene TRBJ2-3; TRBD2 agrees at 11 bases. CDR3 size: 16 residues. Germline V gene lookup returns CDR1 SGHAT and CDR2 FQNNGV. Losses at the gene ends were 10 bases for V and 1 base for J; bases not matched to a gene: 10. In DNA form, the CDR3 reads TGTGCCACTTCCAGTCTAGCGGGGGGCCGCACAGATACGCAGTATTTT. Translated: CATSSLAGGRTDTQYF. The whole variable domain, filled in from reference TRBV11-2 and TRBJ2-3, reads EAGVAQSPRYKIIEKRQSVAFWCNPISGHATLYWYQQILGQGPKLLIQFQNNGVVDDSQLPKDRFSAERLKGVDSTLKIQPAKLEDSAVYLCATSSLAGGRTDTQYFGPGTRLTVL.

The genes are TRBV5-5 and TRBJ1-2; perhaps TRBD1 as D (5 bases). This CDR3 is 12 amino acids long. Trimming cost V 1 base and J 8 bases, with 9 bases left between them. Germline V gives CDR1 SGHKS, CDR2 YYEKEE (reference sequence). CDR3 in DNA: TGTGCCAGCAGCTTGCTCGGGGGAGGCTACACCTTC. Protein: CASSLLGGGYTF.

This clone came up once. V gene TRBV5-1 combines with J gene TRBJ2-7; D may correspond to TRBD1 or TRBD2 (5 bases each). Germline CDR1 is SGHRS and CDR2 is YFSETQ. V lost 2 bases to trimming and J lost 3 bases, with 9 bases between them. The CDR3 sequence is 13 residues long. CDR3 DNA sequence: TGCGCCAGCAGCTTTGAGGGGATCTACGAGCAGTACTTC. As protein: CASSFEGIYEQYF.

The chain uses TRBV5-1 and TRBJ2-3; D not resolved. The CDR3 spans 15 residues. Germline V gene data show CDR1 as SGHRS and CDR2 as YFSETQ. Trimming removed 2 bases from V and 6 bases from J, with 16 bases in between. CDR3 in amino acids: CASSFGPNLGDTQYF. The CDR3 DNA sequence: TGCGCCAGCAGCTTCGGACCCAACTTGGGGGATACGCAGTATTTT.

This sequence joins TRBV5-1 and TRBJ2-3, with 7 bases lining up with TRBD2. Trimming at V came to 4 bases and at J to 0 bases, leaving 5 bases not matched to a gene. CDR3 size: 15 residues. Germline V gene sequence: CDR1 SGHRS, CDR2 YFSETQ. CDR3 residues: CASSGTTTSTDTQYF. In DNA, the CDR3 is TGCGCCAGCAGCGGGACTACGACTAGCACAGATACGCAGTATTTT.

The table lists this clone with a count of one. The CDR3 reads CASSLQGAFAEKLFF. The CDR3 nucleotides read TGTGCCAGCAGCTTACAGGGGGCCTTTGCTGAAAAACTGTTTTTT. V usage is TRBV5-6 and J usage is TRBJ1-4; 9 bases fit TRBD1. CDR1 and CDR2 (germline): SGHDT, YYEEEE. Trimming cost V 2 bases and J 7 bases; bases outside gene matches: 6. The CDR3 contains 15 residues.

The chain uses TRBV7-6 and TRBJ2-4; no clear D. Germline CDR1 and CDR2: SGHVS and FNYEAQ. This CDR3 is built from 13 residues. V gave up 1 base and J gave up 4 bases, with 5 bases separating them. The CDR3 loop is CASSLGSKNIQYF. DNA for the CDR3: TGTGCCAGCAGCTTAGGATCTAAAAACATTCAGTACTTC.

This chain links TRBV29-1 with TRBJ1-2; 9 bases are a match to TRBD1. The CDR3 runs to 11 residues. V shed 5 bases, J shed 7 bases, and the junction held 2 bases outside the gene matches. The germline gives CDR1 SQVTM, CDR2 ANQGSEA. The CDR3 DNA reads as TGCAGCGTTACAGGGGGCGGTGGCTACACCTTC. Its protein is CSVTGGGGYTF.

The rearrangement joins TRBV6-5 to TRBJ2-3; D gene unclear. V lost 7 bases and J 1 base, leaving 9 bases between the germline ends. Germline CDR1 MNHEY, CDR2 SVGAGI. The CDR3 loop spans 13 amino acids. Here the CDR3 reads CASKLWGTDTQYF. As DNA, the CDR3 is TGTGCCAGCAAATTATGGGGCACAGATACGCAGTATTTT.

This clone was seen a handful of times. The chain is built from TRBV6-4 and TRBJ2-7, with TRBD1 matching over 8 bases. V was pared by 0 bases and J by 5 bases, with 6 bases of the junction left unmatched. The CDR3 length is 15 residues. Germline CDR1 and CDR2: MRHNA and SNTAGT. Here the CDR3 reads CASSDSSQGADEQYF. The DNA of the CDR3 is TGTGCCAGCAGTGACTCGAGTCAGGGGGCGGACGAGCAGTACTTC.

The CDR3: CASSLGDRLSNSPLHF. DNA for the CDR3: TGTGCCAGCAGTTTGGGGGACAGGCTTTCGAATTCACCCCTCCACTTT. This chain joins TRBV27 and TRBJ1-6; TRBD1 aligns across 8 bases. Germline V gene data show CDR1 as MNHEY and CDR2 as SMNVEV (reference sequence). With V trimmed by 3 bases and J by 7 bases, 8 bases remained unmatched. The CDR3 consists of 16 residues.

The chain has TRBV19 and TRBJ2-5; D possibly corresponds to TRBD1 (5 bases). The germline V and J ends were trimmed by 10 bases and 2 bases, with 17 bases remaining between them. There are 14 residues in the CDR3. Germline loops: CDR1 LNHDA, CDR2 SQIVND (reference sequence). CDR3 residues: CATVAGHNQETQYF. The CDR3 DNA reads as TGTGCCACGGTGGCAGGGCACAATCAAGAGACCCAGTACTTC.

This chain joins TRBV7-2 and TRBJ1-5; 7 bases are a match to TRBD1. The CDR3 contains 16 residues. Trimming at V came to 1 base and at J to 7 bases, leaving 10 bases not matched to a gene. Looked up from germline, CDR1 is SGHTA and CDR2 is FQGNSA. CDR3 region: CASSLGGPKGGQPQHF. The CDR3 DNA reads TGTGCCAGCAGCTTAGGTGGACCCAAAGGGGGCCAGCCCCAGCATTTT.

DNA for the CDR3: TGTGCCAGTAAGAGGTTTGGCACAGATACGCAGTATTTT. Its protein is CASKRFGTDTQYF. The chain recombines TRBV19 with TRBJ2-3; no firm D call. V lost 7 bases, J lost 1 base, and 9 bases lay in between. This CDR3 is built from 13 residues. Germline CDR1 LNHDA, CDR2 SQIVND (reference sequence).

This rearrangement joins TRBV27 to TRBJ2-1; 9 nucleotides agree with TRBD1. Losses at the gene ends were 0 bases for V and 8 bases for J; bases not matched to a gene: 8. The V gene's germline CDR1 is MNHEY and CDR2 SMNVEV (reference sequence). CDR3 size: 16 residues. The CDR3 reads CASSLSSGQGTDEQFF. The CDR3, as DNA: TGTGCCAGCAGTTTATCTTCTGGACAGGGGACCGATGAGCAGTTCTTC.

This clone was observed a single time. The chain has TRBV19 and TRBJ1-5; D possibly corresponds to TRBD1 (6 bases). In germline, CDR1 is LNHDA, CDR2 SQIVND (reference sequence). The CDR3 extends over 15 amino acids. The V gene lost 0 bases and the J gene lost 6 bases, with 12 bases spanning the gap. CDR3 in amino acids: CASSIDPGAIQPQHF. For the CDR3, the DNA is TGTGCCAGTAGTATAGATCCGGGGGCGATTCAGCCCCAGCATTTT.

V gene TRBV4-1 combines with J gene TRBJ2-3, with D unresolved. Germline V gene data show CDR1 as MGHRA and CDR2 as YSYEKL. The CDR3 is made up of 15 amino acids. V was trimmed by 0 bases and J by 2 bases, leaving 9 bases between them. As DNA, the CDR3 is TGCGCCAGCAGCCAAGACCCGGTCTTCACAGATACGCAGTATTTT. Its protein product is CASSQDPVFTDTQYF.

The chain employs TRBV27 and TRBJ1-6, with D possibly matching TRBD1 (5 bases). The V and J ends lost 1 base and 2 bases respectively, with 12 bases between them. CDR1 is MNHEY and CDR2 is SMNVEV in the germline V gene (reference sequence). The CDR3 is 17 residues long. The CDR3 coding sequence is TGTGCCAGCAGTTTATTCGGCGGGACGGCCTATAATTCACCCCTCCACTTT. Translating it yields CASSLFGGTAYNSPLHF.

The chain carries TRBV7-8 and TRBJ1-1; D ambiguous. Trimming stripped 3 bases from V and 4 bases from J, with 9 bases between. CDR1 and CDR2 (germline): SGHVS, FQNEAQ. The length of the CDR3 is 13 residues. CDR3 in amino acids: CASSFARITEAFF. The CDR3 nucleotides read TGTGCCAGCAGCTTCGCTAGGATCACTGAAGCTTTCTTT.

The chain couples TRBV13 to TRBJ2-1; D unresolved. Trimming cost V 2 bases and J 6 bases, with 5 bases left between them. CDR1 PRHDT and CDR2 FYEKMQ come from the germline V gene (reference sequence). The CDR3 has 12 residues. CDR3 loop: CASSLYGNEQFF. Written as DNA, the CDR3 is TGTGCCAGCAGCTTATACGGCAATGAGCAGTTCTTC.